The 29 T cell receptor beta chains below come from one sample, sequenced in a study of CD8 T cells in ankylosing spondylitis. TCRdb reprocessed the 5' RACE reads with MiXCR, giving one entry per CDR3 protein. The profile covers 30,000 to 40,000 distinct CDR3 sequences, with approximately 3% appearing a single time and approximately 3% taken by the ten largest. Sequencing input: blood, either unsorted or a sorted T cell fraction (not recorded which). These receptors were obtained from a male donor with ankylosing spondylitis or in good health (not recorded which).

This clonotype occurred many times. This chain joins TRBV9 and TRBJ2-3; TRBD2 matches at 8 bases. Losses at the gene ends were 4 bases for V and 0 bases for J; bases not matched to a gene: 13. The CDR3 spans 18 residues. Germline V lookup: CDR1 SGDLS, CDR2 YYNGEE. The CDR3 sequence is CASSRGTSGRTSTDTQYF. CDR3 DNA sequence: TGTGCCAGCAGCCGGGGTACTAGCGGAAGGACTAGCACAGATACGCAGTATTTT. Drawing the rest from reference TRBV9 and TRBJ2-3, the complete variable domain is DSGVTQTPKHLITATGQRVTLRCSPRSGDLSVYWYQQSLDQGLQFLIQYYNGEERAKGNILERFSAQQFPDLHSELNLSSLELGDSALYFCASSRGTSGRTSTDTQYFGPGTRLTVL.

This clonotype was counted ten times or more. The gene calls are TRBV9 and TRBJ2-7, with D possibly being TRBD1 or TRBD2 (5 bases each). Trimming shortened V by 0 bases and J by 2 bases, and 9 bases separated the two germline ends. CDR1 is SGDLS, CDR2 YYNGEE, per germline. The CDR3 runs to 14 residues. The CDR3 sequence: CASSVGDAPYEQYV. The CDR3 DNA reads as TGTGCCAGCAGCGTAGGGGACGCACCCTACGAGCAGTACGTC.

This clonotype has a handful of counts. The rearrangement links TRBV9 to TRBJ2-5, with D possibly matching TRBD1 (6 bases). V shed 3 bases and J shed 7 bases, with 16 bases lying between them. Germline lookup yields CDR1 SGDLS and CDR2 YYNGEE. CDR3 length equals 14 residues. The DNA for the CDR3 is TGTGCCAGCAGCGCCGGGACACCCCCGGGGACCCAGTACTTC. Protein product: CASSAGTPPGTQYF. The variable domain in full, completed from reference TRBV9 and TRBJ2-5, reads DSGVTQTPKHLITATGQRVTLRCSPRSGDLSVYWYQQSLDQGLQFLIQYYNGEERAKGNILERFSAQQFPDLHSELNLSSLELGDSALYFCASSAGTPPGTQYFGPGTRLLVL.

This clonotype was counted at least ten times. The chain recombines TRBV9 with TRBJ1-6; possible D gene TRBD1, 6 bases. V was pared by 0 bases and J by 10 bases, with 11 bases between. The CDR3 contains 14 residues. Germline V gene lookup returns CDR1 SGDLS and CDR2 YYNGEE. In nucleotides, the CDR3 is TGTGCCAGCAGCGTAGATGGGGGGCAGTCACCCCTCCACTTT. This encodes CASSVDGGQSPLHF.

This clonotype came up many times. The chain recombines TRBV9 with TRBJ2-2; tentatively, D is TRBD1 (5 bases). This CDR3 spans 15 amino acids. V shed 0 bases and J shed 1 base, with 7 bases lying between them. Germline CDR1 SGDLS, CDR2 YYNGEE. The CDR3 sequence is CASSVAGMNTGELFF. The CDR3 DNA is TGTGCCAGCAGCGTAGCAGGGATGAACACCGGGGAGCTGTTTTTT.

Ten or more counts support this clonotype. This rearrangement joins TRBV9 to TRBJ1-2; no firm D call. Trimming removed 3 bases at V and 0 bases at J, with 9 bases between. Germline lookup yields CDR1 SGDLS and CDR2 YYNGEE. CDR3 length: 14 amino acids. CDR3 nucleotide sequence: TGTGCCAGCAGCGCCGGCGGTACTAACTATGGCTACACCTTC. Its translation: CASSAGGTNYGYTF.

Ten or more counts support this clonotype. CDR3 loop: CASSPPSGGSTDTQYF. The CDR3 coding sequence is TGTGCCAGCAGTCCCCCGAGCGGGGGTTCCACAGATACGCAGTATTTT. The V and J genes are TRBV9 and TRBJ2-3, with 8 positions matching TRBD2. Germline CDR1 is SGDLS and CDR2 is YYNGEE. V lost 5 bases and J lost 2; bases outside the gene matches: 10. The CDR3 extends over 16 amino acids.

This clonotype was observed at least ten times. The chain carries TRBV9 and TRBJ1-5; no reliable D call. The CDR3 sequence is 13 residues long. Trimming stripped 4 bases from V and 4 bases from J, with 9 bases between. CDR1 and CDR2 from the germline V gene are SGDLS and YYNGEE. DNA of the CDR3: TGTGCCAGCAGCCCCGACCCGAATCAGCCCCAGCATTTT. This gives the protein CASSPDPNQPQHF.

This clonotype has at least ten counts. J is TRBJ2-5 and V is TRBV9, with 9 nucleotides matching TRBD2. Germline V lookup: CDR1 SGDLS, CDR2 YYNGEE. J was trimmed by 0 bases and V by 0 bases; bases with no gene match: 3. This CDR3 contains 16 residues. The CDR3 here is CASSVGGRADQETQYF. Here the CDR3 DNA reads TGTGCCAGCAGCGTAGGCGGGAGGGCCGACCAAGAGACCCAGTACTTC.

This clonotype was detected many times. CDR3 sequence reads: CASSVPRATGELFF. The CDR3 DNA reads as TGTGCCAGCAGCGTACCCAGAGCCACCGGGGAGCTGTTTTTT. The chain uses TRBV9 and TRBJ2-2; D gene unclear. V was cut by 1 base and J by 4 bases, with 8 bases left in between. The CDR3 spans 14 residues. Germline values: CDR1 SGDLS, CDR2 YYNGEE.

This clonotype was observed at least ten times. The chain is built from TRBV9 and TRBJ1-4; D possibly corresponds to TRBD1 (5 bases). Looked up from germline, CDR1 is SGDLS and CDR2 is YYNGEE. This CDR3 is built from 14 residues. Trimming removed 4 bases from V and 8 bases from J, with 15 bases in between. For the CDR3, the DNA is TGTGCCAGCAGCCTATCAGGGAGGACCGAAAAACTGTTTTTT. Translation gives CASSLSGRTEKLFF.

This clonotype was recorded at least ten times. The chain combines TRBV9 with TRBJ2-2, with TRBD2 identical over 11 bases. J gave up 0 bases and V 6 bases, and 7 bases lay outside the gene matches. CDR3 size: 17 residues. The germline CDR1 and CDR2 sequences are SGDLS and YYNGEE. The DNA of the CDR3 is TGTGCCAGCACCACTAGCGGGAGCGGGGCGAACACCGGGGAGCTGTTTTTT. The encoded protein is CASTTSGSGANTGELFF.

This clonotype has ten or more counts. V is TRBV7-3 and J is TRBJ2-7; TRBD2 aligns across 8 bases. CDR3 length equals 17 residues. In germline, CDR1 is SGHTA, CDR2 FQGTGA. Trimming cost V 4 bases and J 3 bases; bases outside gene matches: 14. The CDR3 loop reads CASSSSELAAPHYEQYV. DNA for the CDR3: TGTGCCAGCAGCTCATCCGAACTAGCGGCACCACACTACGAGCAGTACGTC.

This clonotype was counted only a few times. The chain has TRBV9 and TRBJ2-3, with TRBD1 identical over 10 bases. From germline, CDR1 is SGDLS and CDR2 YYNGEE. This CDR3 has 17 residues. After removal of 3 bases from V and 1 base from J, the junction contained 8 bases not matched to a gene. CDR3 nucleotide sequence: TGTGCCAGCAGCGCCGGGACAGGGGCCCTTCGCACAGATACGCAGTATTTT. Its protein is CASSAGTGALRTDTQYF.

The chain uses TRBV9 and TRBJ2-5, with D perhaps matching TRBD2 (6 bases). Germline loops: CDR1 SGDLS, CDR2 YYNGEE. V was trimmed by 0 bases and J by 1 base, leaving 10 bases between them. The CDR3 is made up of 15 amino acids. The CDR3 sequence is CASSVGGGAQETQYF. The CDR3 DNA is TGTGCCAGCAGCGTAGGTGGAGGGGCCCAAGAGACCCAGTACTTC.

This clonotype was seen ten or more times. The chain couples TRBV9 to TRBJ1-1, with D possibly matching TRBD1 (6 bases). The CDR3 totals 16 residues. The germline gives CDR1 SGDLS, CDR2 YYNGEE. The germline V and J ends were trimmed by 3 bases and 2 bases, with 17 bases remaining between them. CDR3 coding DNA: TGTGCCAGCAGCGCCCATACTCAGACAGGTAACACTGAAGCTTTCTTT. Translation gives CASSAHTQTGNTEAFF.

This clonotype was observed many times. The chain links TRBV9 to TRBJ2-5, with 9 bases fitting TRBD1. There are 14 residues in the CDR3. The junction had 3 bases not matched to a gene; V was cut back by 3 bases and J by 3 bases. Looked up from germline, CDR1 is SGDLS and CDR2 is YYNGEE. CDR3 amino acids: CASSGTGEEETQYF. The CDR3 coding sequence is TGTGCCAGCAGCGGGACAGGGGAGGAAGAGACCCAGTACTTC.

This clonotype was recorded many times. This chain connects TRBV9 to TRBJ2-5; TRBD2 matches at 8 bases. CDR1 is SGDLS and CDR2 is YYNGEE in the germline V gene. Trimming cost V 8 bases and J 4 bases; bases outside gene matches: 7. The CDR3 is 13 residues long. The CDR3 DNA follows: TGTGCCAGTGGAGATAGCGGGGTAGAGACCCAGTACTTC. Protein sequence: CASGDSGVETQYF.

At least ten counts were recorded for this clonotype. V and J are TRBV9 and TRBJ2-1; TRBD2 aligns across 9 bases. In germline, CDR1 is SGDLS, CDR2 YYNGEE. The J segment lost 9 bases and the V segment lost 0 bases, leaving 10 bases of the junction unmatched. This CDR3 region has 16 residues. As DNA, the CDR3 is TGTGCCAGCAGCGTAGAGATTGGCGGGAGGGCCTGTGAGCAGTTCTTC. It encodes CASSVEIGGRACEQFF.

This clonotype was recorded many times. The chain couples TRBV3-1 to TRBJ2-7; D unresolved. There are 15 residues in the CDR3. The V and J ends lost 1 base and 1 base respectively, with 11 bases between them. Germline values: CDR1 LGHDT, CDR2 YNNKEL (reference sequence). In DNA, the CDR3 is TGTGCCAGCAGCCAAGGACGGGTCCCATCCTACGAGCAGTACGTC. Translating gives CASSQGRVPSYEQYV.

This clonotype came up many times. This chain uses TRBV9 with TRBJ1-6; no firm D call. From germline, CDR1 is SGDLS and CDR2 YYNGEE. Trimming pared 4 bases from V and 0 bases from J, leaving 11 bases between. The CDR3 is 16 amino acids. This CDR3 is CASSRGPSSYNSPLHF. CDR3 DNA: TGTGCCAGCAGCCGCGGACCAAGCTCCTATAATTCACCCCTCCACTTT.

This clonotype was found many times. The chain joins TRBV9 to TRBJ2-1; D gene ambiguous. V was shortened by 0 bases and J by 6 bases, with 7 bases between the two germline ends. The CDR3 is 13 amino acids. Germline V gene lookup returns CDR1 SGDLS and CDR2 YYNGEE. Here the CDR3 DNA reads TGTGCCAGCAGCGTAGGGCTAGGCAATGAGCAGTTCTTC. Residues: CASSVGLGNEQFF.

This clonotype was seen ten or more times. V gene TRBV9 combines with J gene TRBJ2-1; 15 bases are a match to TRBD2. The CDR3 consists of 17 residues. Germline V gives CDR1 SGDLS, CDR2 YYNGEE. V dropped 3 bases and J dropped 5; count of bases not matched to a gene: 6. The DNA of the CDR3 is TGTGCCAGCAGCGAGGGGACTAGCGGGGGGCCGAACAATGAGCAGTTCTTC. It yields the protein CASSEGTSGGPNNEQFF.

This clonotype was observed many times. CDR3 loop: CASSATGLSGNTIYF. CDR3 coding DNA: TGTGCCAGCAGCGCGACAGGACTCTCTGGAAACACCATATATTTT. The V gene is TRBV9, the J gene TRBJ1-3, with a weak D call TRBD1 (6 bases). In germline, CDR1 is SGDLS, CDR2 YYNGEE. The V gene lost 3 bases and the J gene lost 0 bases, with 10 bases spanning the gap. CDR3 length equals 15 residues.

Note on this clonotype: The junction and the germline gene differ at one end; a read error may be behind it. V is TRBV9 and J is TRBJ2-2, with 10 bases identical to TRBD2. The CDR3 is 17 residues long. Germline CDR1 SGDLS, CDR2 YYNGEE. CDR3: CVSSLRGSGGAFGELFF. The CDR3 bases are TGTGTCAGCAGCCTCCGGGGGAGCGGGGGGGCCTTCGGGGAGCTGTTTTTT.

This clonotype showed up many times. The V call is TRBV9, the J call TRBJ2-3; 7 nucleotides align to TRBD1. CDR3 size: 14 residues. The V gene end was trimmed by 4 bases and the J gene end by 5 bases; junction bases not matched to a gene: 7. Germline values: CDR1 SGDLS, CDR2 YYNGEE. The CDR3 loop reads CASSSRQGKDTQYF. The CDR3 nucleotides read TGTGCCAGCAGCTCACGACAGGGAAAAGATACGCAGTATTTT.

This clonotype was seen ten or more times. This chain connects TRBV9 to TRBJ2-5; possibly TRBD1 or TRBD2 for D (7 bases each). Per the germline V gene, CDR1 is SGDLS and CDR2 is YYNGEE. CDR3 length: 13 residues. The V gene lost 2 bases and the J gene lost 5 bases, with 10 bases spanning the gap. As DNA, the CDR3 is TGTGCCAGCAGCGTCCAGGGGGGGGAGACCCAGTACTTC. Translation gives CASSVQGGETQYF.

At least ten counts were recorded for this clonotype. J is TRBJ2-3 and V is TRBV9, with 8 bases aligning to TRBD1. This CDR3 comprises 17 residues. Germline V gene lookup returns CDR1 SGDLS and CDR2 YYNGEE. V dropped 2 bases and J dropped 0; count of bases not matched to a gene: 8. The CDR3 bases are TGTGCCAGCAGCGTTCGGACAGGGCCGCCGAGCACAGATACGCAGTATTTT. This encodes CASSVRTGPPSTDTQYF.

The table lists this clonotype with many counts. The rearrangement joins TRBV9 to TRBJ1-2; the D is unclear. From germline, CDR1 is SGDLS and CDR2 YYNGEE. V dropped 2 bases and J dropped 4 bases, with 12 bases sitting between them. CDR3 length equals 14 residues. The DNA for the CDR3 is TGTGCCAGCAGCGTTGGCAGGTCGAGCTATGGCTACACCTTC. Its protein product is CASSVGRSSYGYTF.